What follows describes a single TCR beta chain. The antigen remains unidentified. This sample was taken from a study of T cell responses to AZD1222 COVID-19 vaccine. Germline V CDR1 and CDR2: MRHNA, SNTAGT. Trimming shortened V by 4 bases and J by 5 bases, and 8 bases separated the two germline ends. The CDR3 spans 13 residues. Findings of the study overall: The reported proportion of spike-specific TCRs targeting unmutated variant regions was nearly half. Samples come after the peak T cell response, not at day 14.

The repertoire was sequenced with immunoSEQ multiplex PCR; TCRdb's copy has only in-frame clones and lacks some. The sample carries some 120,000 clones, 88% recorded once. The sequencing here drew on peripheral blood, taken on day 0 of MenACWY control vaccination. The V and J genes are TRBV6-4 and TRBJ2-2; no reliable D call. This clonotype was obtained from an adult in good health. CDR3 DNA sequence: TGTGCCAGCAGTGCACAGTCGACCGGGGAGCTGTTTTTT. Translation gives CASSAQSTGELFF.